The T cell receptor (beta chain) under discussion was sequenced for a study of identifying expanded T cells in peripheral blood. As for this clone: Its specificity is not known.

Study-wide points: Roughly 2-week clone count variance significantly increased as total template count grew. Technical replicates showed about 1.1 changed clones; two weeks approximately 15; four weeks 19.

Only in-frame clones appear in the TCRdb table, and some are missing; sequencing was by immunoSEQ multiplex PCR. The repertoire holds under 90,000 clones, with about nine tenths as singletons. This sequence was found in a person aged 18-69 years in good health. The specimen was blood.

The CDR3 here is CASSEATGAAYGYTF. The CDR3 DNA sequence: TGTGCCAGCAGTGAAGCTACAGGGGCGGCCTATGGCTACACCTTC. The chain is built from TRBV6-1 and TRBJ1-2; TRBD1 matches at 7 bases. Trimming at V came to 0 bases and at J to 4 bases, leaving 5 bases not matched to a gene. Germline V gene lookup returns CDR1 MNHNS and CDR2 SASEGT. The CDR3 consists of 15 residues.